The clone carrying this T cell receptor beta chain is a singleton in its sample. The CDR3 totals 13 residues. Germline V gene lookup returns CDR1 MNHNY and CDR2 SVGAGI (reference sequence). The V and J ends lost 4 bases and 4 bases, in that order; junction bases with no gene match: 1. This sample is drawn from a study of blood T cell repertoires in COVID-19. Across the study: In each case, the material was cDNA or gDNA derived from T cells, B-cell-depleted T cells, or PBMCs.

Original handling: Amplification of reference gene primers provided the estimated nucleated cell counts. Here immunoSEQ multiplex PCR was the method, and the copy in TCRdb shows in-frame clones only, minus some. The V and J calls and clone size were taken over from that table, and D and trimming were inferred from the DNA. The sample shows about 39,000 clones, more than 70% of them seen only once. The source material was peripheral blood. The clonotype comes from a man in his 60s with acute or convalescent COVID-19. This chain connects TRBV6-6 to TRBJ2-5; TRBD2 matches 9 bases. CDR3 amino acids: CASSSGLAETQYF. The CDR3 DNA is TGTGCCAGCAGTTCGGGACTAGCAGAGACCCAGTACTTC.